Listed here are 26 T cell receptor beta chains from one sample, sequenced in a study of CD8+CD57+ T cells in acquired aplastic anemia. The use of genomic DNA as template underpinned the TCR beta VDJ and CDR3 profiling. Each CDR3 protein is one row after TCRdb ran MiXCR on the reads. The sample gives just over 450,000 distinct CDR3 sequences, around a third of which show up once; 0.82% is in the top ten. Flow cytometry had shown expanded CD8+CD57+ cells in the patients chosen for sequencing. Material: sorted CD4+, CD8+, or CD8+CD57+ T cells (not recorded which) from PBMCs. All receptors derive from a human donor with aplastic anemia.

The chain joins TRBV5-1 to TRBJ1-1; maybe TRBD1 (6 bases). Germline V gene lookup returns CDR1 SGHRS and CDR2 YFSETQ. The CDR3 consists of 14 residues. V was trimmed by 2 bases and J by 8 bases, leaving 16 bases between them. The CDR3 reads CASSLGGPADEAFF. CDR3 DNA sequence: TGCGCCAGCAGCTTAGGGGGGCCGGCAGACGAAGCTTTCTTT.

The rearrangement links TRBV7-9 to TRBJ2-5, with 9 bases aligning to TRBD1. The CDR3 totals 14 residues. Germline lookup yields CDR1 SEHNR and CDR2 FQNEAQ (reference sequence). The trim removed 7 bases at V and 6 bases at J, leaving 9 bases unmatched. This chain's CDR3 is CASTRTGGAKTQYF. The CDR3 coding sequence is TGTGCCAGCACCCGAACAGGGGGCGCAAAGACCCAGTACTTC.

This clonotype has at least ten counts. A junction end diverges from the germline sequence, so it may reflect a read error. The chain uses TRBV5-1 and TRBJ1-3; no firm D call. Germline lookup yields CDR1 SGHRS and CDR2 YFSETQ. The CDR3 is 12 amino acids. The CDR3 region has the DNA TGTGCCAGCAGCTTAGATGGGAACACCATATATTTT. Translated, it gives CASSLDGNTIYF. The full variable domain, rest sourced from reference TRBV5-1 and TRBJ1-3, is KAGVTQTPRYLIKTRGQQVTLSCSPISGHRSVSWYQQTPGQGLQFLFEYFSETQRNKGNFPGRFSGRQFSNSRSEMNVSTLELGDSALYLCASSLDGNTIYFGEGSWLTVV.

This clonotype was detected many times. V is TRBV20-1 and J is TRBJ1-2; D is ambiguous. Trimming removed 6 bases from V and 4 bases from J, with 15 bases in between. CDR1 DFQATT and CDR2 SNEGSKA come from the germline V gene (reference sequence). The CDR3 has 13 residues. In DNA, the CDR3 is TGCAGTGCAAAAACCAGGCAAGGCTATGGCTACACCTTC. Translation gives CSAKTRQGYGYTF.

As for this clonotype: This may be a read error, as it is one base from a much larger clone. The V call is TRBV7-2, the J call TRBJ2-3; D ambiguous. There are 12 residues in the CDR3. Germline lookup yields CDR1 SGHTA and CDR2 FQGNSA. V shed 8 bases and J shed 2 bases, with 8 bases lying between them. The CDR3 DNA sequence: TGTGCCAGCGGCCCGTTCACAGATACGCAGTATTTT. Protein product: CASGPFTDTQYF. The whole variable domain, filled in from reference TRBV7-2 and TRBJ2-3, reads GAGVSQSPSNKVTEKGKDVELRCDPISGHTALYWYRQSLGQGLEFLIYFQGNSAPDKSGLPSDRFSAERTGGSVSTLTIQRTQQEDSAVYLCASGPFTDTQYFGPGTRLTVL.

This sequence joins TRBV9 and TRBJ2-1; 10 positions agree with TRBD2. The V gene end was trimmed by 0 bases and the J gene end by 9 bases; junction bases not matched to a gene: 9. The germline V gene has CDR1 SGDLS and CDR2 YYNGEE. This CDR3 has 16 residues. The DNA of the CDR3 is TGTGCCAGCAGCGTAGCTAGCAGCGGGGGGGCTGGTGAGCAGTTCTTC. Encoded protein: CASSVASSGGAGEQFF.

This sequence joins TRBV6-1 and TRBJ2-3; D remains unclear. There are 13 residues in the CDR3. Germline-derived CDR1 and CDR2 are MNHNS and SASEGT. V was trimmed by 3 bases and J by 4 bases, leaving 8 bases between them. This CDR3 is CASSDRDPDTQYF. CDR3 nucleotides: TGTGCCAGCAGTGACCGCGACCCAGATACGCAGTATTTT.

Note on this clonotype: A much larger clone lies one base from this, so it may be a read error. The genes are TRBV7-9 and TRBJ2-5; D is ambiguous. V was cut by 1 base and J by 9 bases, with 12 bases left in between. CDR3 length equals 13 residues. Germline V gives CDR1 SEHNR, CDR2 FQNEAQ (reference sequence). In DNA, the CDR3 is TGTGCCAGCAGCTTAGTATTGGGGAAGGCCCAGTACTTC. It specifies CASSLVLGKAQYF.

The chain links TRBV13 to TRBJ2-7, with D maybe TRBD1 (6 bases). Germline CDR1 reads PRHDT; CDR2 reads FYEKMQ (reference sequence). The CDR3 is 15 residues long. V was cut by 7 bases and J by 5 bases, with 21 bases left in between. The CDR3 DNA is TGTGCCAGCAAGACGGACAGAATTGCTACAGACGAGCAGTACTTC. Translation gives CASKTDRIATDEQYF.

In this sample, this clonotype turned up many times. The chain is built from TRBV15 and TRBJ1-5, with unresolved D. With 0 bases removed from V and 5 bases from J, the gap between germline ends came to 2 bases. The germline gives CDR1 LNHNV, CDR2 YYDKDF (reference sequence). The CDR3 covers 12 residues. The CDR3 loop reads CATSREYQPQHF. The CDR3, as DNA: TGTGCCACCAGCAGAGAGTATCAGCCCCAGCATTTT.

The chain recombines TRBV10-3 with TRBJ1-3; D unresolved. Germline CDR1 ENHRY, CDR2 SYGVKD. CDR3 length: 14 amino acids. Trimming pared 3 bases from V and 0 bases from J, leaving 6 bases between. The CDR3 DNA is TGTGCCATCAGTGAAGTGATCTCTGGAAACACCATATATTTT. Translation gives CAISEVISGNTIYF.

This clonotype was recorded a few times. V gene TRBV24-1 combines with J gene TRBJ2-1; no definite D call. V gave up 2 bases and J gave up 0 bases, with 16 bases separating them. The CDR3 runs to 18 residues. Germline CDR1 and CDR2: KGHDR and SFDVKD. As DNA, the CDR3 is TGTGCCACCAGTGATTCCCCTGCCTCCGGAAGCTCCTACAATGAGCAGTTCTTC. Translating gives CATSDSPASGSSYNEQFF.

The chain links TRBV25-1 to TRBJ1-6; 10 bases map to TRBD1. The ends lost 6 bases at V and 10 bases at J; junction bases unmatched: 3. This CDR3 has 13 amino acids. From germline, CDR1 is MGHDK and CDR2 SYGVNS. The CDR3 region is CASSGTGASPLHF. CDR3 in DNA: TGTGCCAGCAGCGGGACAGGGGCCTCACCCCTCCACTTT.

The genes are TRBV25-1 and TRBJ2-5; D possibly uses TRBD1 or TRBD2 (5 bases each). V was clipped by 6 bases and J by 5 bases, with 22 bases between them. This CDR3 is built from 16 residues. Germline assignment: CDR1 MGHDK and CDR2 SYGVNS. The CDR3 reads CASSQDLMTGRETQYF. The DNA of the CDR3 is TGTGCCAGCAGCCAAGATCTTATGACGGGACGGGAGACCCAGTACTTC.

Many counts were recorded for this clonotype. J is TRBJ1-1 and V is TRBV29-1, with D tentatively TRBD1 (5 bases). Trimming shortened V by 6 bases and J by 6 bases, and 11 bases separated the two germline ends. The germline V gene has CDR1 SQVTM and CDR2 ANQGSEA. The length of the CDR3 is 11 residues. Here the CDR3 reads CSVGLEAEAFF. As DNA, the CDR3 is TGCAGCGTGGGGCTCGAGGCTGAAGCTTTCTTT.

This sequence joins TRBV4-1 and TRBJ1-1, with unresolved D. With 4 bases removed from V and 0 bases from J, the gap between germline ends came to 9 bases. Germline V CDR1 and CDR2: MGHRA, YSYEKL. This CDR3 spans 14 amino acids. The DNA for the CDR3 is TGCGCCAGCAGCCCCTTCAGGTTGAACACTGAAGCTTTCTTT. Translated: CASSPFRLNTEAFF.

The chain uses TRBV4-3 and TRBJ1-2; TRBD1 agrees at 10 bases. The CDR3 runs 14 residues. The J segment lost 10 bases and the V segment lost 0 bases, leaving 5 bases of the junction unmatched. In germline, CDR1 is LGHNA, CDR2 YSLEER. Here the CDR3 reads CASSQERGTGDYTF. In DNA, the CDR3 is TGCGCCAGCAGCCAAGAACGAGGGACAGGGGACTACACCTTC.

The chain uses TRBV12-3 or TRBV12-4 and TRBJ1-3; possibly TRBD1 for D (6 bases). Deletions cut 3 bases from V and 4 bases from J, with 10 bases between. The CDR3 consists of 14 residues. CDR3 DNA sequence: TGTGCCAGCAGTTTTGCAGGGGACGGAAACACCATATATTTT. This codes for CASSFAGDGNTIYF.

The chain carries TRBV5-1 and TRBJ2-7, with D perhaps given as TRBD1 or TRBD2 (5 bases each). Trimming took off 7 bases at V and 4 bases at J, with 18 bases between the two ends. This CDR3 is built from 14 residues. The germline V gene has CDR1 SGHRS and CDR2 YFSETQ. Written as DNA, the CDR3 is TGCGCCAGCGCCCCTAGGGCTGGGGGATACGAGCAGTACTTC. Translation gives CASAPRAGGYEQYF.

About this clonotype: It may be a read error: a sequence one base away is much more abundant. The chain couples TRBV9 to TRBJ1-3; no reliable D call. Germline CDR1 SGDLS, CDR2 YYNGEE. There are 14 residues in the CDR3. CDR3 loop: CASSVSSSGNTTYF. As DNA, the CDR3 is TGTGCCAGCAGCGTAAGCAGCTCTGGAAACACCACATATTTT.

The gene calls are TRBV9 and TRBJ2-1; D may correspond to TRBD1 or TRBD2 (5 bases each). The V gene's germline CDR1 is SGDLS and CDR2 YYNGEE. The V gene lost 6 bases and the J gene lost 4 bases, with 17 bases spanning the gap. This CDR3 has 15 amino acids. The CDR3 is CASILTGTKYNEQFF. The CDR3 DNA follows: TGTGCCAGCATCCTGACCGGGACGAAGTACAATGAGCAGTTCTTC.

This clonotype has at least ten counts. This rearrangement joins TRBV20-1 to TRBJ2-3; D remains unclear. Per germline, CDR1 DFQATT and CDR2 SNEGSKA (reference sequence). CDR3 length: 12 amino acids. The germline V and J ends were trimmed by 6 bases and 4 bases, with 11 bases remaining between them. The CDR3 DNA follows: TGCAGTGCAGAGGAAAAGGCAGATACGCAGTATTTT. It translates to CSAEEKADTQYF.

This clonotype has ten or more counts. The J gene is TRBJ2-7, the V gene TRBV7-9; no firm D call. Germline V gene data show CDR1 as SEHNR and CDR2 as FQNEAQ (reference sequence). V gave up 4 bases and J gave up 6 bases, with 7 bases separating them. This CDR3 contains 11 residues. The CDR3 sequence is CASSSSIEQYF. The DNA of the CDR3 is TGTGCCAGCAGCTCCTCAATCGAGCAGTACTTC. The whole variable domain, remainder taken from reference TRBV7-9 and TRBJ2-7, is DTGVSQNPRHKITKRGQNVTFRCDPISEHNRLYWYRQTLGQGPEFLTYFQNEAQLEKSRLLSDRFSAERPKGSFSTLEIQRTEQGDSAMYLCASSSSIEQYFGPGTRLTVT.

The V and J genes are TRBV5-1 and TRBJ2-3; D is undetermined. The germline gives CDR1 SGHRS, CDR2 YFSETQ. Trimming pared 0 bases from V and 0 bases from J, leaving 5 bases between. The CDR3 runs 14 residues. The CDR3 region has the DNA TGCGCCAGCAGCTTGGCCACTAGCACAGATACGCAGTATTTT. Its translation: CASSLATSTDTQYF.

This clonotype has ten or more counts. This chain joins TRBV7-2 and TRBJ1-6; D unclear. V was clipped by 1 base and J by 0 bases, with 4 bases between them. The CDR3 sequence is 15 residues long. CDR1 SGHTA and CDR2 FQGNSA come from the germline V gene. CDR3 sequence (DNA): TGTGCCAGCAGCTTAGTGTCCTCCTATAATTCACCCCTCCACTTT. This translates into CASSLVSSYNSPLHF.

The gene calls are TRBV5-4 and TRBJ1-2, with D perhaps matching TRBD1 (5 bases). CDR3 size: 15 residues. V lost 3 bases, J lost 4 bases, and 16 bases lay in between. Germline CDR1 is SGHNT and CDR2 is YYREEE (reference sequence). The CDR3 loop reads CASSWGGPQSYGYTF. For the CDR3, the DNA is TGTGCCAGCAGCTGGGGGGGACCGCAGAGCTATGGCTACACCTTC.